This TCR beta chain was recovered during a study of T cell repertoires in cytomegalovirus infection. Study-wide context: In the study, CMV epitopes included recently identified HLA-C-restricted and well-studied HLA-B-restricted ones. Study-wide results and limits: Cumulative frequency (of public TCR beta family members) identified carriers of CMV plus the relevant HLA.

Germline V gene lookup returns CDR1 SGHVS and CDR2 FNYEAQ. The V and J ends lost 2 bases and 0 bases, in that order; junction bases with no gene match: 10. This CDR3 spans 18 amino acids. Each CDR3 protein is one row after TCRdb ran MiXCR on the reads. The top ten hold 43% of the sample, which has around 430,000 distinct CDR3 sequences, roughly 43% seen once. Turning to this clonotype: What it recognizes is unknown.

Sequencing used cultured PBMCs, obtained from culture after CMV antigen stimulation. This chain uses TRBV7-6 with TRBJ2-1; 7 nucleotides agree with TRBD2. The sequence was obtained from a human donor in good health (CMV status not recorded). Some clones in this sample may be carry-over from other donors' samples. The CDR3 protein is CASSLFPFGGGSYNEQFF. In nucleotides, the CDR3 is TGTGCCAGCAGCTTATTTCCATTTGGGGGGGGCTCCTACAATGAGCAGTTCTTC.